Listed below are T cell receptor beta chains from one sample, sequenced in a study of human T cells and chemical hapten exposure. TCRdb reprocessed the RACE reads via MiXCR and lists one record per CDR3 protein. The sample contains some 350,000 distinct CDR3 sequences, approximately 6.3% of which appear only once. The specimen was whole blood, collected in connection with sensitization to the hapten diphenylcyclopropenone (DPC). The receptors shown here come from a woman in her late teens or twenties with alopecia areata. Some clones in this sample may be carry-over from other donors' samples. Each CDR3 is given with its conserved first and last residue. The D gene is left open where the match is weak. Some rows have no size entry. The others give once, few or many, or a class for an expanded clone.

.	TRBJ1-5	TRBV28	few	TGTGCCAGCAGTTTTTGGCAAAATCAGCCCCAGCATTTT	CASSFWQNQPQHF
.	TRBJ1-5	TRBV9	many	TGTGCCAGCAGCGTAGATCCAGGAATCAATCAGCCCCAGCATTTT	CASSVDPGINQPQHF
.	TRBJ1-2	TRBV6-2/TRBV6-3	many	TGTGCCAGGCTCCTCAAGGGAAAGACTTCTTTCTATGGCTACACCTTC	CARLLKGKTSFYGYTF
TRBD1	TRBJ1-2	TRBV27	few	TGTGCCAGCAGGCCGACAGGGACTAACTATGGCTACACCTTC	CASRPTGTNYGYTF
.	TRBJ1-1	TRBV5-1	.	TGCGCCAGCAGCTTGGCTGGGTCGCCCTCCATGAACACTGAAGCTTTCTTT	CASSLAGSPSMNTEAFF
.	TRBJ2-7	TRBV7-9	.	TGTGCCACGGAGTCCAGCAACGAGCAGTACTTC	CATESSNEQYF
.	TRBJ1-2	TRBV6-5	few	TGTGCCAGCAGTTATTTCCGGGACACCCATGGCTACACCTTC	CASSYFRDTHGYTF
.	TRBJ2-7	TRBV3-1	few	TGTGCCAGCAGCCAAGGGCAGCACGAGCAGTACTTC	CASSQGQHEQYF
TRBD2	TRBJ2-3	TRBV25-1	.	TGTGCCAGCAGTAAAGCGGGGCCCACAGATACGCAGTATTTT	CASSKAGPTDTQYF
TRBD2	TRBJ2-1	TRBV13	many	TGTGCCAGCAGCCAACTAGCGGGGGGCTCCTACAATGAGCAGTTCTTC	CASSQLAGGSYNEQFF
TRBD2	TRBJ2-7	TRBV5-6	.	TGTGCCAGAAGTCCCAGCGGGACCTACGAGCAGTACTTC	CARSPSGTYEQYF
.	TRBJ1-5	TRBV4-2	.	TGTGCCAGCAGCCAAGGGAGTGGGTTGGAGGCAGGCAATCAGCCCCAGCATTTT	CASSQGSGLEAGNQPQHF
.	TRBJ1-1	TRBV9	.	TGTGCCAGCAGCGTAGATGATTACACTGAAGCTTTCTTT	CASSVDDYTEAFF
.	TRBJ2-3	TRBV12-3/TRBV12-4	few	TGTGCCAGCAGTTTACTGGGGGACACAGATACGCAGTATTTT	CASSLLGDTDTQYF
.	TRBJ2-5	TRBV5-1	.	TGCGCCAGCCGGGGATTAAACTTAGGAGAGACCCAGTACTTC	CASRGLNLGETQYF
TRBD2	TRBJ2-7	TRBV6-5	many	TGTGCCAGCAGTACGAAGCGGGGGGGCCTTGAGCAGTACTTC	CASSTKRGGLEQYF
.	TRBJ2-3	TRBV7-3	.	TGTGCCAGCAGCTTAAGCGGGGTTCTGGATACGCAGTATTTT	CASSLSGVLDTQYF
TRBD1	TRBJ2-1	TRBV5-1	.	TGCGCCAGCAGCTGGAGACAGGGGAGCATCTCCTACAATGAGCAGTTCTTC	CASSWRQGSISYNEQFF
.	TRBJ1-3	TRBV7-6	.	TGTGCCAGCAGCTTGGCGAGGGGATCTGGAAACACCATATATTTT	CASSLARGSGNTIYF
.	TRBJ2-1	TRBV12-3/TRBV12-4	many	TGTGCCAGCAGCAGCACGGGGACCTCCAATGAGCAGTTCTTC	CASSSTGTSNEQFF
.	TRBJ1-2	TRBV7-2	.	TGTGCCAGCAGCCAAAAAAAACGCCACAACTATGGCTACACCTTC	CASSQKKRHNYGYTF
TRBD2	TRBJ2-3	TRBV20-1	many	TGCAGTGCTGACTTCACTAGCGGGGGGGCCACAGATACGCAGTATTTT	CSADFTSGGATDTQYF
.	TRBJ2-5	TRBV7-2	many	TGTGCCAGCAGCGCAGGGGGAGGGAAGACCCAGTACTTC	CASSAGGGKTQYF
TRBD1	TRBJ1-5	TRBV5-1	.	TGCGCCAGCAGCTTGGCCAGGGGGCGGATCTTCAGCAATCAGCCCCAGCATTTT	CASSLARGRIFSNQPQHF
.	TRBJ1-5	TRBV12-3/TRBV12-4	many	TGTGCCAGCAGTTTTGCGAATAGCAATCAGCCCCAGCATTTT	CASSFANSNQPQHF
TRBD1	TRBJ2-7	TRBV9	many	TGTGCCAGCAGACGGACAGGGAAAGACTCCGAGCAGTACTTC	CASRRTGKDSEQYF
.	TRBJ1-1	TRBV15	few	TGTGCCACCAGCAGAGATTGGTCGGGGGGTGAGGCTTTCTTT	CATSRDWSGGEAFF
TRBD2	TRBJ2-1	TRBV7-2	.	TGTGCCAGCACCCTGGGACTAGCGGGGGGATATGAGCAGTTCTTC	CASTLGLAGGYEQFF
.	TRBJ2-3	TRBV11-2	.	TGTGCCAGCAGCTCAGTAGGTAGCACAGATACGCAGTATTTT	CASSSVGSTDTQYF
.	TRBJ2-7	TRBV27	many	TGTGCCAGCAGTGCAAGACTAGTTTTCGACGAGCAGTACTTC	CASSARLVFDEQYF
TRBD1	TRBJ1-5	TRBV7-8	few	TGTGCCAGCAGCCTTCAGGGACAGGGGGATCAGCCCCAGCATTTT	CASSLQGQGDQPQHF
.	TRBJ2-3	TRBV18	many	TGTGCCAGCTCACCCTATAATCTCAGGAGCACAGATACGCAGTATTTT	CASSPYNLRSTDTQYF
.	TRBJ2-7	TRBV10-3	.	TGTGCCATCAGTGAAAGGGGCGTCGACGAGCAGTACTTC	CAISERGVDEQYF
TRBD2	TRBJ2-3	TRBV9	many	TGTGCCAGCAGCGTAGGGGCCGGGACTAGCGGGGGGGACACAGATACGCAGTATTTT	CASSVGAGTSGGDTDTQYF
.	TRBJ2-3	TRBV20-1	.	TGCAGTGCTAGGACCGGAGGGGATACGCAGTATTTT	CSARTGGDTQYF
TRBD1	TRBJ1-5	TRBV12-3/TRBV12-4	.	TGTGCCAGCAGTTGGGACAGCTACAATCAGCCCCAGCATTTT	CASSWDSYNQPQHF
TRBD1	TRBJ2-1	TRBV14	few	TGTGCCAGCAGCCCCCCTGAGGGGGCCCTCTACAATGAGCAGTTCTTC	CASSPPEGALYNEQFF
TRBD1	TRBJ2-7	TRBV6-5	.	TGTGCCAGCAGCGCGGGACAGGGGGCCCACGAGCAGTACTTC	CASSAGQGAHEQYF
TRBD1	TRBJ2-7	TRBV27	many	TGTGCCAGCAGTTTATTAGCATCAGGGACAGGGGACGAGCAGTACTTC	CASSLLASGTGDEQYF
TRBD1	TRBJ2-7	TRBV2	.	TGTGCCAGCAGAGACGGACAGGCGTCCTACGAGCAGTACTTC	CASRDGQASYEQYF
TRBD1	TRBJ2-3	TRBV10-3	many	TGTGCCATCAGACAGGGGGGATCAGCAGATACGCAGTATTTT	CAIRQGGSADTQYF
.	TRBJ2-2	TRBV7-9	many	TGTGCCAGCAGCTTATCAGCGGCGGCGAACACCGGGGAGCTGTTTTTT	CASSLSAAANTGELFF
TRBD1	TRBJ1-2	TRBV12-3/TRBV12-4	.	TGTGCCAGCAGTTTACAGGACAGGGATGGCTACACCTTC	CASSLQDRDGYTF
.	TRBJ2-3	TRBV6-6	many	TGTGCCAGCAGTTACTCGCAGGGCCGCACAGATACGCAGTATTTT	CASSYSQGRTDTQYF
.	TRBJ1-6	TRBV6-5	few	TGTGCCAGCAGTTACTCCGCGTCCCGGGGTTCACCCCTCCACTTT	CASSYSASRGSPLHF
TRBD1	TRBJ1-1	TRBV11-2	.	TGTGCCAGCAGCTTACCGGGACAGCTAAACACTGAAGCTTTCTTT	CASSLPGQLNTEAFF
TRBD1	TRBJ2-1	TRBV9	.	TGTGCCAGCAGCGCCGACAGGGGGTACAATGAGCAGTTCTTC	CASSADRGYNEQFF
TRBD2	TRBJ2-1	TRBV10-3	.	TGTGCCATCAGTCCGACTAGCGGGGGGGATGGCAATGAGCAGTTCTTC	CAISPTSGGDGNEQFF
TRBD2	TRBJ2-1	TRBV20-1	many	TGCAGTGCTAGTAGCGGGAGCTCCTACAATGAGCAGTTCTTC	CSASSGSSYNEQFF
.	TRBJ2-3	TRBV29-1	.	TGCAGCGTTGAGTCCTCCGGGGGGCTCACAGATACGCAGTATTTT	CSVESSGGLTDTQYF
TRBD1	TRBJ2-3	TRBV29-1	many	TGCAGCGTTGAGCGACAGGGGGCCTCCGATACGCAGTATTTT	CSVERQGASDTQYF
.	TRBJ2-6	TRBV5-6	.	TGTGCCAGCAGCTTGGTGCCGGGGCCCGCGGGGGCCAACGTCCTGACTTTC	CASSLVPGPAGANVLTF
TRBD2	TRBJ2-3	TRBV12-3/TRBV12-4	.	TGTGCCAGCGGCACTAGCGGATCAACAGATACGCAGTATTTT	CASGTSGSTDTQYF